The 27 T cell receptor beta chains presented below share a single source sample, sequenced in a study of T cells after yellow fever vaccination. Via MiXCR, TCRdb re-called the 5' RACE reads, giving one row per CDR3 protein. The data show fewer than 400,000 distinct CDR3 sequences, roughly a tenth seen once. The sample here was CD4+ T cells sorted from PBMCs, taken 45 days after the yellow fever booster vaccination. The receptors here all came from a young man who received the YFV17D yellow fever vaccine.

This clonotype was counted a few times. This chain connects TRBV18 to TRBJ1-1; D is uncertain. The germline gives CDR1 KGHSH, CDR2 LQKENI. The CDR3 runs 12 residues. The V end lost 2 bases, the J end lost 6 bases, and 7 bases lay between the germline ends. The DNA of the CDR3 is TGTGCCAGCTCACCAGTGATGGCTGAAGCTTTCTTT. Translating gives CASSPVMAEAFF.

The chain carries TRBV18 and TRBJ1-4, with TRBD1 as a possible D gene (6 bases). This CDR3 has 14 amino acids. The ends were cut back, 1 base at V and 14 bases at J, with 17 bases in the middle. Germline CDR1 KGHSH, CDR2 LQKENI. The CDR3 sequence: CASSPLGAMSTLFF. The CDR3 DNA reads TGTGCCAGCTCACCACTGGGGGCAATGAGCACTCTGTTTTTT.

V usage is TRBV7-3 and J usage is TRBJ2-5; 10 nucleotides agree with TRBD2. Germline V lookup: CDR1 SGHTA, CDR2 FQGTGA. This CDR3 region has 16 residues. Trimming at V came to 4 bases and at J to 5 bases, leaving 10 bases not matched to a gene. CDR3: CASSSRSGGARETQYF. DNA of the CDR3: TGTGCCAGCAGCTCTAGAAGCGGGGGGGCCCGGGAGACCCAGTACTTC.

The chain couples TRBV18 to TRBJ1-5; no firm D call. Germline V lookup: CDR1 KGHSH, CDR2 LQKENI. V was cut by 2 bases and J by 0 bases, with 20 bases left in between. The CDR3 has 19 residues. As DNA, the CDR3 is TGTGCCAGCTCACCATATCGGAACAGAGCTAATCATAGCAATCAGCCCCAGCATTTT. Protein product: CASSPYRNRANHSNQPQHF. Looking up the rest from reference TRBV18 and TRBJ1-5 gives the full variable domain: NAGVMQNPRHLVRRRGQEARLRCSPMKGHSHVYWYRQLPEEGLKFMVYLQKENIIDESGMPKERFSAEFPKEGPSILRIQQVVRGDSAAYFCASSPYRNRANHSNQPQHFGDGTRLSIL.

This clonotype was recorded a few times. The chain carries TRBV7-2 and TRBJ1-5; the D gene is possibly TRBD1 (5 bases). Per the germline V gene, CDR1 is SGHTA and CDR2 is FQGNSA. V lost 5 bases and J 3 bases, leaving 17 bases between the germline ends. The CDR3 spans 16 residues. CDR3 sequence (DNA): TGTGCCAGCAGCGGGACCAACACCTTTCTCAATCAGCCCCAGCATTTT. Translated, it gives CASSGTNTFLNQPQHF. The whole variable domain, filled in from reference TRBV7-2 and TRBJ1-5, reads GAGVSQSPSNKVTEKGKDVELRCDPISGHTALYWYRQSLGQGLEFLIYFQGNSAPDKSGLPSDRFSAERTGGSVSTLTIQRTQQEDSAVYLCASSGTNTFLNQPQHFGDGTRLSIL.

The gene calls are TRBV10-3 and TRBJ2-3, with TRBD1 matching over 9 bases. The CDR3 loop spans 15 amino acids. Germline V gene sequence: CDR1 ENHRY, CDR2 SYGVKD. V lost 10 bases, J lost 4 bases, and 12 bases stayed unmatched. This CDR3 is CATRPTGGWSDTQYF. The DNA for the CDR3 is TGTGCCACCCGCCCAACAGGGGGCTGGTCAGATACGCAGTATTTT.

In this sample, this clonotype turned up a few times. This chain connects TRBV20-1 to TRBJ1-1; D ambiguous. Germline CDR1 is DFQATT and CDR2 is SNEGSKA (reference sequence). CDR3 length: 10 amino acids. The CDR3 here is CSLHEGLAFF. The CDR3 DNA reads TGCAGCCTTCACGAGGGTCTAGCTTTCTTT.

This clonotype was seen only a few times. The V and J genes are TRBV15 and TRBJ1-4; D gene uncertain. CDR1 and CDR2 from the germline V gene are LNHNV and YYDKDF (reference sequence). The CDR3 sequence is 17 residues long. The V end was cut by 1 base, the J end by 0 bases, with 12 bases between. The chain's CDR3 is CATSRGGLIATNEKLFF. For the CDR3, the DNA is TGTGCCACCAGCAGAGGTGGACTAATTGCAACTAATGAAAAACTGTTTTTT.

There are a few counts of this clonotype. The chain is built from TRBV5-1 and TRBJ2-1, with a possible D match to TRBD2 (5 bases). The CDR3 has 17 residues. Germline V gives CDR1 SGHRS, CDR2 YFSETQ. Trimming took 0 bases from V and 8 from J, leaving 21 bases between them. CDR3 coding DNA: TGCGCCAGCAGCTTGGGCCCCCCCGGGGATAATAGGGATGAGCAGTTCTTC. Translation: CASSLGPPGDNRDEQFF.

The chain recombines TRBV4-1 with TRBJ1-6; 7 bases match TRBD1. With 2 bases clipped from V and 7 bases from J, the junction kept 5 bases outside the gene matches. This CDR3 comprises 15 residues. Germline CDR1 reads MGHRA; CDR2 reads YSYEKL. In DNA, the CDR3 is TGCGCCAGCAGCCAACCCGACAGGGAGAATTCACCCCTCCACTTT. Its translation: CASSQPDRENSPLHF.

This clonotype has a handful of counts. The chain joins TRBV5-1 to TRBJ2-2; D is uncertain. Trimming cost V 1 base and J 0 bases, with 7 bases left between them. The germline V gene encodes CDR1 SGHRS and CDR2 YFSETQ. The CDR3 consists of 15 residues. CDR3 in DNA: TGCGCCAGCAGCTTGCAGACCGCGAACACCGGGGAGCTGTTTTTT. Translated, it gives CASSLQTANTGELFF.

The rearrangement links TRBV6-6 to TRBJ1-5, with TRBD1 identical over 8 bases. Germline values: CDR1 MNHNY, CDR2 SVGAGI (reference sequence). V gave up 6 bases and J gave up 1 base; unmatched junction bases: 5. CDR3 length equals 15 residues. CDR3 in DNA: TGTGCCAGCAGCCGACAGGGGAAAAGCAATCAGCCCCAGCATTTT. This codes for CASSRQGKSNQPQHF.

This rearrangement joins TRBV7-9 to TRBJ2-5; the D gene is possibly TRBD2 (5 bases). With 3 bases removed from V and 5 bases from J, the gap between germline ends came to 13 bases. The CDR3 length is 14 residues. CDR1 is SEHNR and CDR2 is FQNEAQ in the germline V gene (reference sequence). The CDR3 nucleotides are TGTGCCAGCAGCTTGGCCAACAGAGGGGAGACCCAGTACTTC. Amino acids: CASSLANRGETQYF.

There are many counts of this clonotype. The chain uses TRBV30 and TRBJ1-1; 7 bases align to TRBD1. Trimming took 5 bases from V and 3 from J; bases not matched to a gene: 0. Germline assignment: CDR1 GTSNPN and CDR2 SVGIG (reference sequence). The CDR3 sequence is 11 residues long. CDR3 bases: TGTGCCTGGGACAGGGACACTGAAGCTTTCTTT. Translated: CAWDRDTEAFF.

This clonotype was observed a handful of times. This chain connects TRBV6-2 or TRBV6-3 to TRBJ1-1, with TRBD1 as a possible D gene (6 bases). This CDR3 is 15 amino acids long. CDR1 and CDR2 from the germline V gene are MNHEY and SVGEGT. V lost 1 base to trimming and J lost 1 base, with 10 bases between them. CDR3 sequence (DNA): TGTGCCAGCAGTTACTACGGGGGGGCGAACACTGAAGCTTTCTTT. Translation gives CASSYYGGANTEAFF.

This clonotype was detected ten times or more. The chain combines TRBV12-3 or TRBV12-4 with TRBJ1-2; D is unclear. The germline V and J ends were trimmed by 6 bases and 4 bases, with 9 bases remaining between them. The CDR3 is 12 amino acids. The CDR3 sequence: CASRSGGYGYTF. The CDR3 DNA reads TGTGCCAGCAGAAGTGGTGGCTATGGCTACACCTTC.

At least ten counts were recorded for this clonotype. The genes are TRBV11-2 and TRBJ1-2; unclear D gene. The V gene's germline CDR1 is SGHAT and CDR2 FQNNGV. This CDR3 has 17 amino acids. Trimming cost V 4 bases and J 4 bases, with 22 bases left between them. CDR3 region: CASSSFRAGGSTYGYTF. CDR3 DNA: TGTGCCAGCAGCTCGTTCCGTGCGGGAGGCTCGACCTATGGCTACACCTTC.

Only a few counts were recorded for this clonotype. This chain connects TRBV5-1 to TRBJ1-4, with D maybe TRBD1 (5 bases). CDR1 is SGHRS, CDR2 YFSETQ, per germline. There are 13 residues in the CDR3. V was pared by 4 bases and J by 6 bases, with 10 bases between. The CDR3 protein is CASSERQYEKLFF. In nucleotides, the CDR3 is TGCGCCAGCAGCGAACGACAGTATGAAAAACTGTTTTTT.

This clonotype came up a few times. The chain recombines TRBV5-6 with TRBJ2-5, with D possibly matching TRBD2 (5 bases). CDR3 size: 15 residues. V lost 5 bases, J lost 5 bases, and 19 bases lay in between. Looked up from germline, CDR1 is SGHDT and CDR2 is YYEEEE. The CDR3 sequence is CASSYRSSLTETQYF. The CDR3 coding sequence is TGTGCCAGCAGTTATCGGTCTAGCCTTACGGAGACCCAGTACTTC.

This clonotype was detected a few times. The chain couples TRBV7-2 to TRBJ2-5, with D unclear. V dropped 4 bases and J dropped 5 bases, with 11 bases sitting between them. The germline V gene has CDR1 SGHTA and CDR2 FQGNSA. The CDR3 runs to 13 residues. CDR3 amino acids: CASSYPADETQYF. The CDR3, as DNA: TGTGCCAGCAGCTACCCAGCAGATGAGACCCAGTACTTC.

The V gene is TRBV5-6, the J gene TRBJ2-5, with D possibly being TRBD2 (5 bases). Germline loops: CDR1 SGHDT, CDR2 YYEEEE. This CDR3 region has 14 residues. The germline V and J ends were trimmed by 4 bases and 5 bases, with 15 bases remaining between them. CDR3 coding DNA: TGTGCCAGCAGCCCCGATTGGACGGGGGAGACCCAGTACTTC. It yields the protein CASSPDWTGETQYF.

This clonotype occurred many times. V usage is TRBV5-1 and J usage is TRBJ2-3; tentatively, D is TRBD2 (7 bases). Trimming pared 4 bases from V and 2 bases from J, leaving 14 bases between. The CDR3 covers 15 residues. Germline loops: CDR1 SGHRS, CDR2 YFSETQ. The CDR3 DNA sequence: TGCGCCAGCAGCATGGCGGGGGCCAACACAGATACGCAGTATTTT. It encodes CASSMAGANTDTQYF.

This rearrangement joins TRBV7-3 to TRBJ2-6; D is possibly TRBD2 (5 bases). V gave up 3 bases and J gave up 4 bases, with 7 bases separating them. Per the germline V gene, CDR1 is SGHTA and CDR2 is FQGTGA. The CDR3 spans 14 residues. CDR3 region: CASSFRGGANVLTF. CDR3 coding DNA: TGTGCCAGCAGCTTTCGCGGGGGGGCCAACGTCCTGACTTTC.

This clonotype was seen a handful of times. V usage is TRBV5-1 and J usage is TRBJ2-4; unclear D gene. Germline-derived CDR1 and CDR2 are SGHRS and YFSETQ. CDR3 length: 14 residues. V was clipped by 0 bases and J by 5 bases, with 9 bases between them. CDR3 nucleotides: TGCGCCAGCAGCTTGGATGGTATGGAAAACATTCAGTACTTC. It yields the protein CASSLDGMENIQYF.

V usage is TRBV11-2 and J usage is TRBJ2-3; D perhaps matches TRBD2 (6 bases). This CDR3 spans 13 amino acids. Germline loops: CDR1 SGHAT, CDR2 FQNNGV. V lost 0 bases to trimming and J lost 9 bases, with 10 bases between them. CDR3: CASSLELAQTQYF. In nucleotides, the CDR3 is TGTGCCAGCAGCTTAGAGCTAGCGCAAACGCAGTATTTT.

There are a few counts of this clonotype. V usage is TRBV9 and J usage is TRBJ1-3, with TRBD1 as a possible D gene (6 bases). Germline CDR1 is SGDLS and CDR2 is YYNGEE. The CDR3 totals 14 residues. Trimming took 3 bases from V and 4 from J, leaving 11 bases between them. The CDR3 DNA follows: TGTGCCAGCAGCGCCCACAGGGTCGGAAACACCATATATTTT. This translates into CASSAHRVGNTIYF.

CDR3 coding DNA: TGTGCCAGCAGCGACTATGGCTACACCTTC. Protein product: CASSDYGYTF. The chain employs TRBV27 and TRBJ1-2, with no clear D. V was pared by 6 bases and J by 3 bases, with 2 bases between. Germline assignment: CDR1 MNHEY and CDR2 SMNVEV (reference sequence). The CDR3 is made up of 10 amino acids.